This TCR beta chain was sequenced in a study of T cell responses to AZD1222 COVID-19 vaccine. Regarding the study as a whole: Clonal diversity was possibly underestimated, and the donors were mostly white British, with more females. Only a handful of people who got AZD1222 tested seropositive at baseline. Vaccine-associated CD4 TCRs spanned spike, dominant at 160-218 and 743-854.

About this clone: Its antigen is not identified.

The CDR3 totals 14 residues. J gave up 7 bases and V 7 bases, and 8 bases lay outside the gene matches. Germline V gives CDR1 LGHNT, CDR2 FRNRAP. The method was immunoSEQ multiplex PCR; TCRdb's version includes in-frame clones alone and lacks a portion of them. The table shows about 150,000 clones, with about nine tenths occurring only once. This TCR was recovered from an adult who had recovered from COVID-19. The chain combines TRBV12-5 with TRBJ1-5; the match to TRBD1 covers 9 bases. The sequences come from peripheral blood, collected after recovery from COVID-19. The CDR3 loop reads CASASDRGKQPQHF. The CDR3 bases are TGTGCTAGTGCTTCCGACAGGGGGAAGCAGCCCCAGCATTTT.